Shown below are 4 T cell receptor beta chains from a single sample sequenced in a study of blood T cell repertoires in COVID-19 (dated by TCRdb to the early 2020s). Library prep was done by the immunoSEQ multiplex PCR assay. Sourced from immuneACCESS, this table was stored by TCRdb with only in-frame sequences that have V and J called. A share of the clones is absent; for the studies checked, an unresolved V gene accounts for under half, and the remainder has no known explanation. The sample profile shows 160,000 or so clones; roughly nine tenths of them were found once. The top ten clones comprise 15% to 20% of the sample. Input material: peripheral blood. Receptors originate from a man aged 60 to 75 with active or convalescent COVID-19.

This clone was seen a single time. J is TRBJ2-5 and V is TRBV18; 9 positions match TRBD1. The CDR3 consists of 14 residues. Trimming took 3 bases from V and 5 from J; bases not matched to a gene: 4. The germline gives CDR1 KGHSH, CDR2 LQKENI. Here the CDR3 reads CASSPNRGLETQYF. The CDR3 DNA sequence: TGTGCCAGCTCACCCAACAGGGGGCTGGAGACCCAGTACTTC.

This chain uses TRBV5-4 with TRBJ1-2; 7 nucleotides agree with TRBD1. Looked up from germline, CDR1 is SGHNT and CDR2 is YYREEE (reference sequence). The CDR3 contains 15 residues. V lost 5 bases to trimming and J lost 5 bases; unmatched junction nucleotides: 12. The CDR3 DNA sequence: TGTGCCAGCAGAGGATCTACAGGGGTCCAATATGGCTACACCTTC. Residues: CASRGSTGVQYGYTF.

The chain couples TRBV7-8 to TRBJ2-5; 7 positions agree with TRBD1. J was trimmed by 2 bases and V by 5 bases; bases with no gene match: 11. The CDR3 totals 16 residues. Germline V gene lookup returns CDR1 SGHVS and CDR2 FQNEAQ. The CDR3 DNA is TGTGCCAGCAGCGCCGACAGGGCCCCTGTTCAAGAGACCCAGTACTTC. Translated, it gives CASSADRAPVQETQYF.

This clone is a singleton in its sample. V is TRBV4-2 and J is TRBJ1-4; D ambiguous. V lost 3 bases, J lost 0 bases, and 14 bases lay in between. The CDR3 totals 17 residues. The V gene's germline CDR1 is LGHNA and CDR2 YNFKEQ. DNA of the CDR3: TGTGCCAGCAGCCAGTACCTAACAGACGCAACTAATGAAAAACTGTTTTTT. Translation: CASSQYLTDATNEKLFF.